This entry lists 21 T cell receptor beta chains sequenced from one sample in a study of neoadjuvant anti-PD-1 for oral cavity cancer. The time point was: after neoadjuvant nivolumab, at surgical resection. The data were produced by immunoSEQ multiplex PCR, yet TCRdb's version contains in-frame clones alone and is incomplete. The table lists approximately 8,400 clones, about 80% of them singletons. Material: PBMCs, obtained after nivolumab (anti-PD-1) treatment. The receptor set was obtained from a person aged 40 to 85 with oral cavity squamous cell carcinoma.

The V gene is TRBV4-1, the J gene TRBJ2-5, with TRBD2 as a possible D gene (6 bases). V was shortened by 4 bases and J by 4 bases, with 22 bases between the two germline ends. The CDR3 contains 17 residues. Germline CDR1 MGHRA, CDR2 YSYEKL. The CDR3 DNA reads TGCGCCAGCAGCCCCAACACAGGAGCCCACGGGGGAGAGACCCAGTACTTC. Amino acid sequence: CASSPNTGAHGGETQYF.

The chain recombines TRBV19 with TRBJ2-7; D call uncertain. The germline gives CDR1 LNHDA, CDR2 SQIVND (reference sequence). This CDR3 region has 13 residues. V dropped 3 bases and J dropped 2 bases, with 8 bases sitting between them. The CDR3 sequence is CASSMGRAYEQYF. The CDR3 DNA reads TGTGCCAGTAGTATGGGCAGAGCCTACGAGCAGTACTTC.

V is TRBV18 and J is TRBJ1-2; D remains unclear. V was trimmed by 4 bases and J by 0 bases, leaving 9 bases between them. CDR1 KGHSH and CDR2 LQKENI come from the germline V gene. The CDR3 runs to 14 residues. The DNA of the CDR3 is TGTGCCAGCTCACTTTCAGCTGCTAACTATGGCTACACCTTC. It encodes CASSLSAANYGYTF.

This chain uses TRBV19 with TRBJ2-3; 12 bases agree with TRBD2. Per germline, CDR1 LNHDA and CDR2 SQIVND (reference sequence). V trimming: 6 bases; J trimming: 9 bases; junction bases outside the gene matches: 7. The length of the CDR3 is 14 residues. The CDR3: CASRWGLAGGTQYF. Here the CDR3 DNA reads TGTGCCAGTAGGTGGGGACTAGCGGGTGGAACGCAGTATTTT.

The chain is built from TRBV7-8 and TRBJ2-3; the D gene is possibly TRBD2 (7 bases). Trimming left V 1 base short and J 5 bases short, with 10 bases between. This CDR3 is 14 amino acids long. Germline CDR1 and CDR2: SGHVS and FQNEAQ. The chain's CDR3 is CASSLGRGLDTQYF. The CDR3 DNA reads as TGTGCCAGCAGCTTAGGGCGGGGGCTAGATACGCAGTATTTT.

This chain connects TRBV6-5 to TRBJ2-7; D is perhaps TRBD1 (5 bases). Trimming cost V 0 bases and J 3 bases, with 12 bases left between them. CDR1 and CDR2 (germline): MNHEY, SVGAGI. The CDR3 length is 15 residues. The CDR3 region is CASSYSAGANYEQYF. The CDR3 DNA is TGTGCCAGCAGTTACTCGGCTGGGGCGAACTACGAGCAGTACTTC.

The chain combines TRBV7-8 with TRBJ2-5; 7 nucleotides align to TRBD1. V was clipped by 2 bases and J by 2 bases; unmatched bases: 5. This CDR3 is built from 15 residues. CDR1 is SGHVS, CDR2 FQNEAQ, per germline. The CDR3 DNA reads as TGTGCCAGCAGCTTACCGGGACAGTGGCAAGAGACCCAGTACTTC. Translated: CASSLPGQWQETQYF.

CDR3 in DNA: TGCGCCAGCAGCTTGACTCTTTCCGGGGAGCTGTTTTTT. It encodes CASSLTLSGELFF. The V call is TRBV5-1, the J call TRBJ2-2; D unclear. Trimming stripped 1 base from V and 6 bases from J, with 7 bases between. This CDR3 has 13 residues. CDR1 is SGHRS, CDR2 YFSETQ, per germline.

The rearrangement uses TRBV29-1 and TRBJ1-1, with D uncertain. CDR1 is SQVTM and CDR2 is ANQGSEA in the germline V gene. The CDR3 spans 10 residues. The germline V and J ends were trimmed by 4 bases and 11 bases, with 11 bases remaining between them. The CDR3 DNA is TGCAGCGTTGCTGAGATGCGGGCTTTCTTT. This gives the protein CSVAEMRAFF.

The DNA of the CDR3 is TGCGCCAGCAGCTTCAGCCGGGACAGTGACAATGAGCAGTTCTTC. This gives the protein CASSFSRDSDNEQFF. V gene TRBV5-1 combines with J gene TRBJ2-1; 7 bases match TRBD1. This CDR3 is built from 15 residues. The junction had 7 bases not matched to a gene; V was cut back by 2 bases and J by 5 bases. The germline CDR1 and CDR2 sequences are SGHRS and YFSETQ.

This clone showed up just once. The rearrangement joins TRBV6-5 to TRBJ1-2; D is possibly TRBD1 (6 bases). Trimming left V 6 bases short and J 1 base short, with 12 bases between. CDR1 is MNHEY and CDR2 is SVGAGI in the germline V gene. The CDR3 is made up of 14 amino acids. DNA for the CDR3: TGTGCCAGCAGGACGAACAGGGATAACTATGGCTACACCTTC. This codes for CASRTNRDNYGYTF.

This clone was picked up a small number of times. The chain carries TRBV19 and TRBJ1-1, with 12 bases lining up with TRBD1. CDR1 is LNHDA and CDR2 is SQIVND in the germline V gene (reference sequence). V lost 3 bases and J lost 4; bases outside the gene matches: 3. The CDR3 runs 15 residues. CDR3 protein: CASSIGGQGATEAFF. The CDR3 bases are TGTGCCAGTAGTATCGGGGGACAGGGGGCCACTGAAGCTTTCTTT. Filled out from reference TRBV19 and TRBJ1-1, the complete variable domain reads DGGITQSPKYLFRKEGQNVTLSCEQNLNHDAMYWYRQDPGQGLRLIYYSQIVNDFQKGDIAEGYSVSREKKESFPLTVTSAQKNPTAFYLCASSIGGQGATEAFFGQGTRLTVV.

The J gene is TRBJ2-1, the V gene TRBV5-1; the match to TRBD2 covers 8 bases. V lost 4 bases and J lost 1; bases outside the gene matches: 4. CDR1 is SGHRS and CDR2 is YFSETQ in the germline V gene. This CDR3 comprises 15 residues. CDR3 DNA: TGCGCCAGCAGCAACGGACTAGCTTCCTACAATGAGCAGTTCTTC. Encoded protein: CASSNGLASYNEQFF.

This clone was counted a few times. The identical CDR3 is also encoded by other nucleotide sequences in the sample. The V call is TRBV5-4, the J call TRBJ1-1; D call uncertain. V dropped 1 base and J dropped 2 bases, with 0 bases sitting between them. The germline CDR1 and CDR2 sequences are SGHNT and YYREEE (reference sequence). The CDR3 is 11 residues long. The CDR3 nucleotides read TGTGCCAGCAGCTTGAACACTGAAGCTTTCTTT. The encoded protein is CASSLNTEAFF.

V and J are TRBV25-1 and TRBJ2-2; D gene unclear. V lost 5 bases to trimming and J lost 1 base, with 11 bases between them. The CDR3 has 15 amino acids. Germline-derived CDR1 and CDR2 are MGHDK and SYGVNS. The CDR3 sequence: CASSRAHLNTGELFF. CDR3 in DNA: TGTGCCAGCAGTAGAGCCCATTTGAACACCGGGGAGCTGTTTTTT. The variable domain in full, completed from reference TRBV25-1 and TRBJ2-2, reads EADIYQTPRYLVIGTGKKITLECSQTMGHDKMYWYQQDPGMELHLIHYSYGVNSTEKGDLSSESTVSRIRTEHFPLTLESARPSHTSQYLCASSRAHLNTGELFFGEGSRLTVL.

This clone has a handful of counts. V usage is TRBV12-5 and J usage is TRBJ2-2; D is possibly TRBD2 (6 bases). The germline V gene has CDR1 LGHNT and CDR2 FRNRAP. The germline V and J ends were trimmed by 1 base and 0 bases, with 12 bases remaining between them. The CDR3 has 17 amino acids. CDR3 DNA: TGTGCTAGTGGTTTGGGGTCGGGAGTGGCGAACACCGGGGAGCTGTTTTTT. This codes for CASGLGSGVANTGELFF.

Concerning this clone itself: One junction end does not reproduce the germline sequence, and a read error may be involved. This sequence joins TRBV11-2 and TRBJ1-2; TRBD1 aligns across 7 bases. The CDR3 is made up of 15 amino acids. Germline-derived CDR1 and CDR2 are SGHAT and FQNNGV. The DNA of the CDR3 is TGTGCCAGCACCTTAGCCCAGCACAGGGGCTCTGGCTACACCTTC. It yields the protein CASTLAQHRGSGYTF.

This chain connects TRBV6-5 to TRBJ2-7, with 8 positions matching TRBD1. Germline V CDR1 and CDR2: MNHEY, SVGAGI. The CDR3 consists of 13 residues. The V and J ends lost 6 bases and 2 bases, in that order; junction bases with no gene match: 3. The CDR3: CASRQGEAYEQYF. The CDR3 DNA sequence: TGTGCCAGCAGACAGGGGGAAGCCTACGAGCAGTACTTC.

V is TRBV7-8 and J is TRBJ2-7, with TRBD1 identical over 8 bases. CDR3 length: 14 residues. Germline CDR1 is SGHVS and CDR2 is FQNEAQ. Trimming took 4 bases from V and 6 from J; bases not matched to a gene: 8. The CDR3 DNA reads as TGTGCCAGCAGCTCAGGACAGGGTCTTGGCGAGCAGTACTTC. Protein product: CASSSGQGLGEQYF. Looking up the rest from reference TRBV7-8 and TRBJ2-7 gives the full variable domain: GAGVSQSPRYKVAKRGQDVALRCDPISGHVSLFWYQQALGQGPEFLTYFQNEAQLDKSGLPSDRFFAERPEGSVSTLKIQRTQQEDSAVYLCASSSGQGLGEQYFGPGTRLTVT.

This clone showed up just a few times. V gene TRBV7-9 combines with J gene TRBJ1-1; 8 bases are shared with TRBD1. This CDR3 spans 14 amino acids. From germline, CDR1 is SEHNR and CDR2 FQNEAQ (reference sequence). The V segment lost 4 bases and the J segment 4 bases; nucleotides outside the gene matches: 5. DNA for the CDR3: TGTGCCAGCAGCTCCGACAGGGGACGCACTGAAGCTTTCTTT. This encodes CASSSDRGRTEAFF.

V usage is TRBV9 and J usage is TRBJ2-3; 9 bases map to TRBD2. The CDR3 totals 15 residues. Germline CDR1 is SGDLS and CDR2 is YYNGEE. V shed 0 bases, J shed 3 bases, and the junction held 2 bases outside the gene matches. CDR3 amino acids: CASSVVAGVTDTQYF. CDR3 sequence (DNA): TGTGCCAGCAGCGTAGTAGCGGGAGTAACAGATACGCAGTATTTT.